This T cell receptor beta chain appears in the sequencing data of a study of Tregs in tolerant kidney transplant recipients. Thawed PBMCs were FACS-sorted into unstimulated CD4+CD25+CD127- regulatory T cells, CD4+CD25- non-regulatory cells, CD4 and CD8 cells. Of note for this clone: No antigen is known for it.

The CDR3 extends over 16 amino acids. Trimming took 6 bases from V and 1 from J, leaving 15 bases between them. Germline V lookup: CDR1 MNHEY, CDR2 SMNVEV (reference sequence). Measured with immunoSEQ multiplex PCR; TCRdb has only the in-frame clones, and not every one. The sample has about 94,000 clones; approximately 93% are singletons. Study results and limitations: Expanding Tregs on activated donor B cells appeared to best identify donor-specific TCRbeta clones. No direct test of biological reproducibility was done here.

The material was CD4+ T cells from blood, obtained before the transplant. This TCR was sampled from a human donor who received a combined kidney and bone marrow transplant. The rearrangement joins TRBV27 to TRBJ2-2, with D possibly matching TRBD2 (5 bases). The CDR3 spells CASRRELRENTGELFF. The DNA of the CDR3 is TGTGCCAGCAGGAGAGAACTGAGGGAGAACACCGGGGAGCTGTTTTTT.